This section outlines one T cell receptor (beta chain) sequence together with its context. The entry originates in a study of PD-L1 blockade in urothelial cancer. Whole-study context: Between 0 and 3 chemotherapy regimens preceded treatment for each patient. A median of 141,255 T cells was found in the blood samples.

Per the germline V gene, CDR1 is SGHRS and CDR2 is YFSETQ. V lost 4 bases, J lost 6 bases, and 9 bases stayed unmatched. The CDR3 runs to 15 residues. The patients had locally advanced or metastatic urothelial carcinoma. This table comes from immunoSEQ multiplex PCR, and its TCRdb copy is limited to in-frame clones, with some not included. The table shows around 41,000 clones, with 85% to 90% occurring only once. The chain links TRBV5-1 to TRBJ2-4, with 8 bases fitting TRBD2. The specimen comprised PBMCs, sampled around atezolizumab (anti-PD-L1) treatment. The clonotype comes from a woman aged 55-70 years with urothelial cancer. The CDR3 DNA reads TGCGCCAGCAGCATACCGCGGGGGGCACGAAACATTCAGTACTTC. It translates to CASSIPRGARNIQYF.